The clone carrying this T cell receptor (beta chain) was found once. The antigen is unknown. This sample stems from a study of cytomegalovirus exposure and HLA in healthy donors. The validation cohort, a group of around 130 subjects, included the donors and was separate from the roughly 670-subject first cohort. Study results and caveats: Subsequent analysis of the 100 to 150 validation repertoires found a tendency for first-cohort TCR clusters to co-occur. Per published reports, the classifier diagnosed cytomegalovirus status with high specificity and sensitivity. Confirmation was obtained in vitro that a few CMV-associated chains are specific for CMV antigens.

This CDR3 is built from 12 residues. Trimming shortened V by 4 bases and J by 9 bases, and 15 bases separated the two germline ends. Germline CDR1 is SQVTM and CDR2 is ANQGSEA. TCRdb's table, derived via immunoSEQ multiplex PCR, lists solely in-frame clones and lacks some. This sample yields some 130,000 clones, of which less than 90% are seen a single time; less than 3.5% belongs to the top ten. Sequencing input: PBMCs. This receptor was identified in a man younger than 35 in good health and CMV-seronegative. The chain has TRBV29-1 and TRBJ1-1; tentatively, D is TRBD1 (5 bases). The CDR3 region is CSVGPQGIKAFF. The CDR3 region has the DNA TGCAGCGTTGGGCCCCAGGGAATCAAAGCTTTCTTT.